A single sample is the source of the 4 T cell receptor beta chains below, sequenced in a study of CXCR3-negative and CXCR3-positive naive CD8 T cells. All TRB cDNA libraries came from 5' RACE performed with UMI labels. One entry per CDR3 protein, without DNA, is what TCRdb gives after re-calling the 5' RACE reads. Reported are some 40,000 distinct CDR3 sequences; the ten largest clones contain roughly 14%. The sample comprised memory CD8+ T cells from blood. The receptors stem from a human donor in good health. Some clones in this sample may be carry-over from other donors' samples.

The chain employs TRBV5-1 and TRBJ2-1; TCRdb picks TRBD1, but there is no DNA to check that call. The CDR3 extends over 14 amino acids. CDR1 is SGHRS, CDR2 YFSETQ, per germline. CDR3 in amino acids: CASRLTGGYVEQFF.

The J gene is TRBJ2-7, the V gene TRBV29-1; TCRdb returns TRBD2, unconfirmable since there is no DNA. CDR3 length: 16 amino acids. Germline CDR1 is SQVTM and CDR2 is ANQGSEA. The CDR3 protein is CSVSGLAGRRTYEQYF.

CDR3 sequence reads: CASGSYTGELFF. The J gene is TRBJ2-2, the V gene TRBV12-3 or TRBV12-4. The CDR3 covers 12 residues.

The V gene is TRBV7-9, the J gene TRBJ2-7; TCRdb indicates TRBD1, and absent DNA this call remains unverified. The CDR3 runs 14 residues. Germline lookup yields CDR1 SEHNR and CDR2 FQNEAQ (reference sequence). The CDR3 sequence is CASSSMQGAREQYF.